This T cell receptor beta chain is drawn from a study of OX40 agonist ivuxolimab in advanced cancers. In germline, CDR1 is SGHRS, CDR2 YFSETQ. Trimming took off 1 base at V and 3 bases at J, with 10 bases between the two ends. The CDR3 is 14 residues long. The assay was immunoSEQ multiplex PCR, and TCRdb's table has in-frame clones only and misses some. The table shows tens of thousands of clones, with about 88% occurring only once. The receptor was isolated from an adult with an advanced solid tumor such as melanoma, head and neck, liver or kidney cancer. The source material was CD4+ or CD8+ T cells sorted from blood, sampled in a trial of the OX40 agonist ivuxolimab. The chain joins TRBV5-1 to TRBJ2-5; tentative D call: TRBD1 (6 bases). In nucleotides, the CDR3 is TGCGCCAGCAGCTTGAGTAACAGGGAAGAGACCCAGTACTTC. Amino acids: CASSLSNREETQYF.